The clone carrying this T cell receptor (beta chain) has just a few counts. Its antigen is unidentified. The record originates from a study of beta chain features in type 1 diabetes. Study-wide results and caveats: Moderate yet significant TCRB CDR3 shortening was seen in Type 1 diabetes patients in all four CD4+ subsets. VDJ junctions in type 1 diabetes patients carried more deletions and fewer insertions.

Reverse transcription of all isolated RNA meant that expressed TCRB transcripts were sequenced. Profiling relied on immunoSEQ multiplex PCR, and the TCRdb table lists in-frame clones only, not all of them. The repertoire holds about 160,000 clones, with less than 10% as singletons. It was one heparinised blood draw, averaging roughly 100 mL, that each donor gave. Sorted populations were all over 95% pure. The clonotype comes from a man younger than 35 with type 1 diabetes. Material for sequencing was central memory CD4+ T cells from blood.

As DNA, the CDR3 is TGTGCCAGCAGCTCAGGGGGAAGGACTGAAGCTTTCTTT. This codes for CASSSGGRTEAFF. This chain uses TRBV28 with TRBJ1-1; 7 nucleotides agree with TRBD1. J gave up 5 bases and V 6 bases, and 6 bases lay outside the gene matches. The CDR3 consists of 13 residues. Germline CDR1 reads MDHEN; CDR2 reads SYDVKM. Full variable domain (missing parts from reference TRBV28 and TRBJ1-1): DVKVTQSSRYLVKRTGEKVFLECVQDMDHENMFWYRQDPGLGLRLIYFSYDVKMKEKGDIPEGYSVSREKKERFSLILESASTNQTSMYLCASSSGGRTEAFFGQGTRLTVV.